The present entry profiles one T cell receptor beta chain with its context. As yet, its antigen is unknown. UMIs were attached via template switching, each with a 6-nucleotide sample barcode. TCRdb re-called the 5' RACE reads; one entry per CDR3 protein, DNA not given. This sample contains 300,000 to 450,000 distinct CDR3 sequences. This entry is derived from a study of monozygotic twins with inflammatory bowel disease. The study, taken as a whole, reports: Cells of different T cell subtypes could not be told apart. Twins with IBD had fewer clonotypes in common with others than healthy twins, particularly during disease activity. Among twins, concordant and discordant pairs did not differ in repertoire similarity, possibly from limited power.

This receptor was taken from a human donor with ulcerative colitis or Crohn's disease, or a healthy co-twin of an affected twin (not recorded which). The sequenced material came from blood.

This chain's CDR3 is CASSPRTSGGGEAQYF. The chain combines TRBV7-3 with TRBJ2-5; TCRdb returns TRBD2, unconfirmable since there is no DNA. Per germline, CDR1 SGHTA and CDR2 FQGTGA. The CDR3 length is 16 residues. Full variable domain (remainder filled in from reference TRBV7-3 and TRBJ2-5): GAGVSQTPSNKVTEKGKYVELRCDPISGHTALYWYRQSLGQGPEFLIYFQGTGAADDSGLPNDRFFAVRPEGSVSTLKIQRTERGDSAVYLCASSPRTSGGGEAQYFGPGTRLLVL.